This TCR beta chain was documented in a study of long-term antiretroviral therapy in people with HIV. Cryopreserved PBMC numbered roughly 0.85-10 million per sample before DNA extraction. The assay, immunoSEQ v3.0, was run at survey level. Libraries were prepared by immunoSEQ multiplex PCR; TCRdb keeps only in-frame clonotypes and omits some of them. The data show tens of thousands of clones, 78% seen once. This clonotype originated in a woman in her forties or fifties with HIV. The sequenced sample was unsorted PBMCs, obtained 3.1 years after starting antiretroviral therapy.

The CDR3 DNA reads TGTGCCAGCAGCCCCGGGGACGGTGAAAAACTGTTTTTT. Translation: CASSPGDGEKLFF. V is TRBV7-2 and J is TRBJ1-4; possibly TRBD1 for D (5 bases). This CDR3 is built from 13 residues. Trimming cost V 5 bases and J 7 bases, with 11 bases left between them. Germline V gene data show CDR1 as SGHTA and CDR2 as FQGNSA.